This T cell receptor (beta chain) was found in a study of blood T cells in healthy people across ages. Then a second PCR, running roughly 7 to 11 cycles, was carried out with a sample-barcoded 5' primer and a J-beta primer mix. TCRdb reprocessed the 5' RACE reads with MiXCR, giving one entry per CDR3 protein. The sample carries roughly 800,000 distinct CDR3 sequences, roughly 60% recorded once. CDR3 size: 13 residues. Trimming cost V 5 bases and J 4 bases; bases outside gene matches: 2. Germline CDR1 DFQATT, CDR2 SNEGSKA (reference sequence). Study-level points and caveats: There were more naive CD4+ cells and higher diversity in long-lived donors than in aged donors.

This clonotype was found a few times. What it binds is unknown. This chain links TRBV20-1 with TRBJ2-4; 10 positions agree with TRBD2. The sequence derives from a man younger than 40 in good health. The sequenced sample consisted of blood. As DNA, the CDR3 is TGCAGTGCTTATAGCGGGGGGAAAAACATTCAGTACTTC. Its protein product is CSAYSGGKNIQYF.